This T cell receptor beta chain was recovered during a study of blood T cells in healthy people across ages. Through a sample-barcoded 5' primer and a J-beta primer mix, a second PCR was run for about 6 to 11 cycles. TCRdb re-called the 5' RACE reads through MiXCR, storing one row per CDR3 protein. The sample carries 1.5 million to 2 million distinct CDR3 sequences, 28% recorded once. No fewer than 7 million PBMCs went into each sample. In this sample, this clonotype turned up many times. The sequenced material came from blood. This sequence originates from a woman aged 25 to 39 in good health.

The CDR3 DNA reads TGTGCCAGCACGGGGGTTTCCTACAATGAGCAGTTCTTC. It is translated as CASTGVSYNEQFF. This chain joins TRBV2 and TRBJ2-1, with D possibly TRBD2 on 6 matching bases. The CDR3 extends over 13 amino acids. In germline, CDR1 is SNHLY, CDR2 FYNNEI. The V and J ends lost 7 bases and 1 base respectively, with 8 bases between them.